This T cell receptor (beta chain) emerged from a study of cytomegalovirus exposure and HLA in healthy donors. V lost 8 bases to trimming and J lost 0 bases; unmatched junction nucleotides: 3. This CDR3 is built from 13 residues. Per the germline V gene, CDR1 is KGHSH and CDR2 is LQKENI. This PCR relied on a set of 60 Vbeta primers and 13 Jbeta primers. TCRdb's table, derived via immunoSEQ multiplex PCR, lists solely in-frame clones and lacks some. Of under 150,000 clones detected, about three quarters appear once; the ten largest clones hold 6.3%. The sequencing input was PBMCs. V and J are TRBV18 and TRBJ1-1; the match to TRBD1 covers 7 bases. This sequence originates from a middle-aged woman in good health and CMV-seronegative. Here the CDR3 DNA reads TGTGCCAGCCAGGGACAGTTGAACACTGAAGCTTTCTTT. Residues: CASQGQLNTEAFF.